A single sample is the source of the 14 T cell receptor beta chains below, sequenced in a study of T cell repertoires in cytomegalovirus infection. TCRdb ran MiXCR on the reads and lists one entry per CDR3 protein. The sample lists fewer than 1,000,000 distinct CDR3 sequences, around 31% occurring once. Antigens of these TCRs are unknown. The starting material was cultured CD8+ T cells from PBMCs, obtained from culture after CMV antigen stimulation. These receptor sequences come from a human donor in good health (CMV status not recorded). Some clones in this sample may be carry-over from other donors' samples.

The chain is built from TRBV27 and TRBJ1-4, with 8 bases that match TRBD1. The CDR3 length is 15 residues. Germline trimming cut 5 bases from V and 4 bases from J; bases unmatched to any gene: 6. In germline, CDR1 is MNHEY, CDR2 SMNVEV (reference sequence). This CDR3 reads CASSSRGRGNEKLFF. In nucleotides, the CDR3 is TGTGCCAGCAGTAGCAGGGGGCGGGGTAATGAAAAACTGTTTTTT. Based on the CDR3 plus reference TRBV27 and TRBJ1-4, the full variable domain is EAQVTQNPRYLITVTGKKLTVTCSQNMNHEYMSWYRQDPGLGLRQIYYSMNVEVTDKGDVPEGYKVSRKEKRNFPLILESPSPNQTSLYFCASSSRGRGNEKLFFGSGTQLSVL.

In this sample, this clonotype turned up once. CDR3: CATSRERAAWSPDGELFF. The CDR3 nucleotides read TGTGCCACCAGCAGAGAAAGGGCGGCGTGGTCACCCGACGGGGAGCTGTTTTTT. This chain joins TRBV15 and TRBJ2-2; D gene unclear. V was pared by 0 bases and J by 7 bases, with 21 bases between. The CDR3 extends over 18 amino acids. From germline, CDR1 is LNHNV and CDR2 YYDKDF (reference sequence).

A remark on this clonotype: One base away lies a much larger clone, so this may be a sequencing read error. The chain combines TRBV7-6 with TRBJ2-2; 9 bases agree with TRBD1. The germline gives CDR1 SGHVS, CDR2 FNYEAQ. The CDR3 is 16 residues long. The CDR3 DNA sequence: TGTGCCAGCAGCGAGGACAGGGGATCACCCACCGTGGAGCTGTTTTTT. Translation gives CASSEDRGSPTVELFF. The variable domain in full, completed from reference TRBV7-6 and TRBJ2-2, reads GAGVSQSPRYKVTKRGQDVALRCDPISGHVSLYWYRQALGQGPEFLTYFNYEAQQDKSGLPNDRFSAERPEGSISTLTIQRTEQRDSAMYRCASSEDRGSPTVELFFGEGSRLTVL.

This clonotype was recorded a few times. The chain employs TRBV2 and TRBJ2-7; D uncertain. The CDR3 runs 14 residues. Germline-derived CDR1 and CDR2 are SNHLY and FYNNEI. V was trimmed by 2 bases and J by 0 bases, leaving 8 bases between them. The CDR3 coding sequence is TGTGCCAGCAGTGAATTCAAGAGCTCCTACGAGCAGTACTTC. It translates to CASSEFKSSYEQYF. The whole variable domain, remainder taken from reference TRBV2 and TRBJ2-7, is EPEVTQTPSHQVTQMGQEVILRCVPISNHLYFYWYRQILGQKVEFLVSFYNNEISEKSEIFDDQFSVERPDGSNFTLKIRSTKLEDSAMYFCASSEFKSSYEQYFGPGTRLTVT.

The J gene is TRBJ2-5, the V gene TRBV10-3; 9 bases map to TRBD2. The CDR3 runs to 16 residues. Germline loops: CDR1 ENHRY, CDR2 SYGVKD. The trim removed 3 bases at V and 5 bases at J, leaving 10 bases unmatched. CDR3 protein: CAISESGGRVWETQYF. Written as DNA, the CDR3 is TGTGCCATCAGTGAATCCGGCGGGAGGGTCTGGGAGACCCAGTACTTC.

The chain uses TRBV7-6 and TRBJ2-3, with 9 bases aligning to TRBD2. Trimming at V came to 5 bases and at J to 2 bases, leaving 5 bases not matched to a gene. Looked up from germline, CDR1 is SGHVS and CDR2 is FNYEAQ. CDR3 length: 15 residues. CDR3 loop: CASSERGALTDTQYF. CDR3 DNA: TGTGCCAGCAGCGAGCGGGGGGCCCTCACAGATACGCAGTATTTT.

V usage is TRBV2 and J usage is TRBJ2-1; the D gene is possibly TRBD1 (6 bases). Germline CDR1 SNHLY, CDR2 FYNNEI. Between the trimmed V and J ends, which lost 4 bases and 9 bases, there was a span of 16 bases. This CDR3 comprises 14 residues. CDR3 sequence (DNA): TGTGCCAGCAGTGGTGGAACAGGGATGGGTGAGCAGTTCTTC. The encoded protein is CASSGGTGMGEQFF. The full variable domain, with the rest looked up from reference TRBV2 and TRBJ2-1, is EPEVTQTPSHQVTQMGQEVILRCVPISNHLYFYWYRQILGQKVEFLVSFYNNEISEKSEIFDDQFSVERPDGSNFTLKIRSTKLEDSAMYFCASSGGTGMGEQFFGPGTRLTVL.

The chain links TRBV3-1 to TRBJ2-1; 7 bases agree with TRBD2. Looked up from germline, CDR1 is LGHDT and CDR2 is YNNKEL (reference sequence). This CDR3 has 16 residues. The junction had 10 bases not matched to a gene; V was cut back by 4 bases and J by 4 bases. Written as DNA, the CDR3 is TGTGCCAGCAGCCCCCGCGGTAGCGGGCGGTACAATGAGCAGTTCTTC. Its protein is CASSPRGSGRYNEQFF.

This clonotype has ten or more counts. The rearrangement joins TRBV7-2 to TRBJ1-1; no definite D call. CDR3 length equals 15 residues. Germline V gives CDR1 SGHTA, CDR2 FQGNSA. Trimming pared 2 bases from V and 1 base from J, leaving 11 bases between. CDR3 nucleotide sequence: TGTGCCAGCAGCTTATTAGCCGGAAAGAACACTGAAGCTTTCTTT. This sequence encodes CASSLLAGKNTEAFF.

This clonotype was seen repeatedly, ten times or more. The chain links TRBV12-3 or TRBV12-4 to TRBJ2-3; TRBD2 is a possible D gene (7 bases). This CDR3 spans 14 amino acids. V dropped 3 bases and J dropped 2 bases, with 9 bases sitting between them. The CDR3 region has the DNA TGTGCCAGCAGTTTCGGGGGGCCCACAGATACGCAGTATTTT. Translating gives CASSFGGPTDTQYF.

The chain combines TRBV4-3 with TRBJ2-2; no reliable D call. CDR1 and CDR2 (germline): LGHNA, YSLEER. The V end lost 0 bases, the J end lost 10 bases, and 3 bases lay between the germline ends. The CDR3 is 11 amino acids. The CDR3 bases are TGCGCCAGCAGCCAAGACGAGGAGCTGTTTTTT. The encoded protein is CASSQDEELFF.

This clonotype was observed at least ten times. The chain carries TRBV7-2 and TRBJ2-1, with D uncertain. Germline CDR1 and CDR2: SGHTA and FQGNSA. V dropped 1 base and J dropped 9 bases, with 13 bases sitting between them. This CDR3 spans 14 amino acids. In DNA, the CDR3 is TGTGCCAGCAGCTTAGGAAATAGCTTTTTTGAGCAGTTCTTC. Its protein is CASSLGNSFFEQFF. Using reference TRBV7-2 and TRBJ2-1 for the parts outside the CDR3, the full variable domain is GAGVSQSPSNKVTEKGKDVELRCDPISGHTALYWYRQSLGQGLEFLIYFQGNSAPDKSGLPSDRFSAERTGGSVSTLTIQRTQQEDSAVYLCASSLGNSFFEQFFGPGTRLTVL.

This clonotype was found a few times. V gene TRBV27 combines with J gene TRBJ1-2; D uncertain. V was pared by 0 bases and J by 4 bases, with 9 bases between. This CDR3 has 14 amino acids. Germline lookup yields CDR1 MNHEY and CDR2 SMNVEV (reference sequence). This CDR3 reads CASSLSGWGYGYTF. The DNA for the CDR3 is TGTGCCAGCAGTTTATCAGGGTGGGGCTATGGCTACACCTTC.

This clonotype has just a few counts. This chain joins TRBV6-5 and TRBJ1-4; possibly TRBD1 for D (5 bases). Trimming took off 7 bases at V and 6 bases at J, with 27 bases between the two ends. Germline CDR1 reads MNHEY; CDR2 reads SVGAGI. The CDR3 has 18 residues. The CDR3 sequence is CASTWGGLTGTEYEKLFF. The CDR3 region has the DNA TGTGCCAGCACCTGGGGGGGACTTACCGGGACGGAGTATGAAAAACTGTTTTTT.